Below are 17 T cell receptor beta chains sequenced from a single sample in a study of CD8 T cells in Susac syndrome. Roughly 0.45 to 1 ug RNA was reverse transcribed with random hexamers. In TCRdb, the immunoSEQ multiplex PCR reads were re-called with MiXCR into one record per CDR3 protein. The sample includes approximately 200,000 distinct CDR3 sequences, more than 85% of them seen just once. The sample consisted of CD8+ T cells from PBMCs. The receptor source for this set is a human donor with multiple sclerosis.

This clonotype appeared a single time. This chain joins TRBV19 and TRBJ2-3, with TRBD2 as a possible D gene (6 bases). This CDR3 contains 14 residues. V was cut by 7 bases and J by 4 bases, with 15 bases left in between. CDR1 is LNHDA and CDR2 is SQIVND in the germline V gene (reference sequence). The CDR3 region has the DNA TGTGCCAGTACCAAATTCGGGGGACCAGATACGCAGTATTTT. Its translation: CASTKFGGPDTQYF.

The rearrangement joins TRBV5-4 to TRBJ2-2; the D is unclear. Germline lookup yields CDR1 SGHNT and CDR2 YYREEE (reference sequence). V was trimmed by 5 bases and J by 7 bases, leaving 12 bases between them. The CDR3 is 13 amino acids. CDR3 nucleotides: TGTGCCAGCAGTGAACTTGGTCACGGGGAGCTGTTTTTT. Amino acid sequence: CASSELGHGELFF.

This clonotype came up once. This sequence joins TRBV15 and TRBJ1-5; D is ambiguous. The germline V gene has CDR1 LNHNV and CDR2 YYDKDF (reference sequence). The CDR3 covers 12 residues. Trimming took 5 bases from V and 3 from J, leaving 5 bases between them. CDR3 sequence (DNA): TGTGCCACCAGCTCCCACAATCAGCCCCAGCATTTT. It encodes CATSSHNQPQHF.

The chain carries TRBV24-1 and TRBJ2-3; 12 nucleotides match TRBD2. V was clipped by 3 bases and J by 2 bases; unmatched bases: 5. CDR1 and CDR2 (germline): KGHDR, SFDVKD. The CDR3 is made up of 17 amino acids. The CDR3 nucleotides read TGTGCCACCAGTGATGAACTAGCGGGGGGTGACACAGATACGCAGTATTTT. Residues: CATSDELAGGDTDTQYF.

The CDR3 DNA sequence: TGTGCCAGCAGCTACCAGGACATTAACTATGGCTACACCTTC. This sequence encodes CASSYQDINYGYTF. The chain joins TRBV5-4 to TRBJ1-2; possible D gene TRBD1, 5 bases. CDR1 is SGHNT, CDR2 YYREEE, per germline (reference sequence). Trimming stripped 3 bases from V and 1 base from J, with 10 bases between. The CDR3 covers 14 residues.

The chain couples TRBV4-3 to TRBJ2-1, with TRBD2 matching over 10 bases. This CDR3 is 17 amino acids long. CDR1 LGHNA and CDR2 YSLEER come from the germline V gene. Losses at the gene ends were 0 bases for V and 15 bases for J; bases not matched to a gene: 17. CDR3 bases: TGCGCCAGCAGCCAAGACAGGGGGGGGACTAGCGCCCGGGGTTGGTTCTTC. This encodes CASSQDRGGTSARGWFF.

In this sample, this clonotype turned up once. V and J are TRBV7-3 and TRBJ2-5; 7 bases fit TRBD2. The germline V gene has CDR1 SGHTA and CDR2 FQGTGA. The CDR3 is made up of 16 amino acids. V trimming: 5 bases; J trimming: 4 bases; junction bases outside the gene matches: 13. CDR3 bases: TGTGCCAGCAGCCCTAGTTATGCGGGAGCACGAGAGACCCAGTACTTC. Its protein is CASSPSYAGARETQYF. Drawing the rest from reference TRBV7-3 and TRBJ2-5, the complete variable domain is GAGVSQTPSNKVTEKGKYVELRCDPISGHTALYWYRQSLGQGPEFLIYFQGTGAADDSGLPNDRFFAVRPEGSVSTLKIQRTERGDSAVYLCASSPSYAGARETQYFGPGTRLLVL.

This clonotype is a singleton in its sample. The genes are TRBV19 and TRBJ2-7; the match to TRBD1 covers 8 bases. This CDR3 is 13 amino acids long. Trimming took 7 bases from V and 8 from J; bases not matched to a gene: 10. CDR1 is LNHDA and CDR2 is SQIVND in the germline V gene (reference sequence). The CDR3: CASTVGTGSKQYF. The DNA for the CDR3 is TGTGCCAGTACGGTCGGGACAGGCTCTAAGCAGTACTTC.

The rearrangement uses TRBV13 and TRBJ2-7; TRBD2 agrees at 8 bases. The CDR3 is 17 residues long. Germline CDR1 PRHDT, CDR2 FYEKMQ (reference sequence). Trimming removed 4 bases from V and 7 bases from J; junction bases left unmatched: 18. CDR3 region: CASSSRMGLAGIQEQYF. CDR3 DNA sequence: TGTGCCAGCAGCTCCCGGATGGGGCTAGCGGGCATACAGGAGCAGTACTTC.

This clonotype was counted only a few times. The chain combines TRBV5-1 with TRBJ2-3, with D hard to call. The V and J ends lost 3 bases and 2 bases respectively, with 19 bases between them. The length of the CDR3 is 17 residues. Germline V gene lookup returns CDR1 SGHRS and CDR2 YFSETQ. Here the CDR3 DNA reads TGCGCCAGCAGCTACCCGTTGGGCGGAACCTCCACAGATACGCAGTATTTT. Protein product: CASSYPLGGTSTDTQYF.

This chain connects TRBV2 to TRBJ1-1, with D maybe TRBD1 (5 bases). CDR1 and CDR2 from the germline V gene are SNHLY and FYNNEI. CDR3 length equals 13 residues. V was trimmed by 3 bases and J by 7 bases, leaving 12 bases between them. The CDR3 sequence is CASSEYGGGEAFF. CDR3 bases: TGTGCCAGCAGTGAGTATGGGGGTGGTGAAGCTTTCTTT. The full variable domain, in which reference TRBV2 and TRBJ1-1 provide the parts outside the CDR3, is EPEVTQTPSHQVTQMGQEVILRCVPISNHLYFYWYRQILGQKVEFLVSFYNNEISEKSEIFDDQFSVERPDGSNFTLKIRSTKLEDSAMYFCASSEYGGGEAFFGQGTRLTVV.

The table lists this clonotype with a count of one. The chain uses TRBV27 and TRBJ2-6; the D is unclear. Looked up from germline, CDR1 is MNHEY and CDR2 is SMNVEV (reference sequence). The CDR3 runs to 14 residues. V was pared by 2 bases and J by 2 bases, with 4 bases between. CDR3 sequence: CASSLGAGANVLTF. The CDR3 DNA reads as TGTGCCAGCAGTTTAGGGGCTGGGGCCAACGTCCTGACTTTC.

This rearrangement joins TRBV7-9 to TRBJ1-2; no clear D. Germline V lookup: CDR1 SEHNR, CDR2 FQNEAQ (reference sequence). CDR3 size: 15 residues. Trimming pared 1 base from V and 4 bases from J, leaving 13 bases between. The CDR3 sequence is CASSLGGGNPYGYTF. CDR3 bases: TGTGCCAGCAGCTTAGGGGGAGGAAATCCCTATGGCTACACCTTC.

The sample holds one count of this clonotype. This chain links TRBV2 with TRBJ2-1; possibly TRBD1 or TRBD2 for D (7 bases each). This CDR3 region has 13 residues. V was shortened by 8 bases and J by 1 base, with 9 bases between the two germline ends. Germline V gene lookup returns CDR1 SNHLY and CDR2 FYNNEI. The CDR3 DNA reads as TGTGCCAGCCAGGGGGGGTCCTACAATGAGCAGTTCTTC. It codes for CASQGGSYNEQFF.

The chain employs TRBV5-1 and TRBJ2-1, with D unresolved. Trimming stripped 4 bases from V and 5 bases from J, with 7 bases between. This CDR3 is 12 amino acids long. CDR1 and CDR2 from the germline V gene are SGHRS and YFSETQ. The CDR3 reads CASSPENNEQFF. The CDR3 region has the DNA TGCGCCAGCAGCCCGGAGAACAATGAGCAGTTCTTC.

The rearrangement joins TRBV29-1 to TRBJ2-7, with D perhaps TRBD1 (5 bases). Germline values: CDR1 SQVTM, CDR2 ANQGSEA. V was shortened by 4 bases and J by 4 bases, with 14 bases between the two germline ends. This CDR3 is built from 13 residues. CDR3 bases: TGCAGCGTTGTTACAGGTCCGATGTACGAGCAGTACTTC. This sequence encodes CSVVTGPMYEQYF.

This clonotype has a handful of counts. The rearrangement joins TRBV6-1 to TRBJ2-7; perhaps TRBD1 as D (5 bases). The CDR3 loop spans 14 amino acids. From germline, CDR1 is MNHNS and CDR2 SASEGT. V lost 4 bases to trimming and J lost 3 bases, with 13 bases between them. The CDR3 DNA reads as TGTGCCAGCAGTGCCAGACAGCTTGGCTACGAGCAGTACTTC. This sequence encodes CASSARQLGYEQYF.